Listed here are 6 T cell receptor beta chains from one sample, sequenced in a study of cytomegalovirus exposure and HLA in healthy donors. PCR primers comprised 60 Vbeta and 13 Jbeta primers. Profiled with immunoSEQ multiplex PCR; TCRdb holds only in-frame clones, not every one. Here the sample spans around 98,000 clones, roughly 82% being singletons. Material for sequencing was PBMCs. Receptors originate from a human donor in good health.

V usage is TRBV7-9 and J usage is TRBJ2-1; D not resolved. The CDR3 runs to 13 residues. The ends were cut back, 3 bases at V and 8 bases at J, with 11 bases in the middle. Germline lookup yields CDR1 SEHNR and CDR2 FQNEAQ (reference sequence). CDR3 nucleotides: TGTGCCAGCAGCTTCGAGGATTTTTATGAGCAGTTCTTC. This sequence encodes CASSFEDFYEQFF. The variable domain in full, with the rest retrieved from reference TRBV7-9 and TRBJ2-1, is DTGVSQNPRHKITKRGQNVTFRCDPISEHNRLYWYRQTLGQGPEFLTYFQNEAQLEKSRLLSDRFSAERPKGSFSTLEIQRTEQGDSAMYLCASSFEDFYEQFFGPGTRLTVL.

The chain couples TRBV6-5 to TRBJ1-5; D remains unclear. The CDR3 length is 16 residues. Trimming took 2 bases from V and 5 from J, leaving 16 bases between them. In germline, CDR1 is MNHEY, CDR2 SVGAGI. The CDR3 sequence: CASSYKSGLMDQPQHF. The CDR3 nucleotides are TGTGCCAGCAGTTACAAATCGGGGTTGATGGATCAGCCCCAGCATTTT.

The gene calls are TRBV11-2 and TRBJ1-6, with 9 bases aligning to TRBD1. The ends lost 6 bases at V and 10 bases at J; junction bases unmatched: 7. The CDR3 extends over 14 amino acids. The germline V gene encodes CDR1 SGHAT and CDR2 FQNNGV. Written as DNA, the CDR3 is TGTGCCAGCAGTGGACAGGGGCGGTCCTCACCCCTCCACTTT. This gives the protein CASSGQGRSSPLHF. The variable domain in full, completed from reference TRBV11-2 and TRBJ1-6, reads EAGVAQSPRYKIIEKRQSVAFWCNPISGHATLYWYQQILGQGPKLLIQFQNNGVVDDSQLPKDRFSAERLKGVDSTLKIQPAKLEDSAVYLCASSGQGRSSPLHFGNGTRLTVT.

The CDR3 nucleotides read TGTGCCAGCGGTCTAGCGGGGGCTAACACCGGGGAGCTGTTTTTT. This sequence encodes CASGLAGANTGELFF. The chain couples TRBV6-6 to TRBJ2-2, with TRBD2 matching 10 bases. V lost 8 bases to trimming and J lost 2 bases; unmatched junction nucleotides: 5. The length of the CDR3 is 15 residues. CDR1 and CDR2 from the germline V gene are MNHNY and SVGAGI (reference sequence).

This chain uses TRBV7-2 with TRBJ1-1; 8 nucleotides agree with TRBD1. Per germline, CDR1 SGHTA and CDR2 FQGNSA. CDR3 length: 17 amino acids. Trimming took 2 bases from V and 1 from J; bases not matched to a gene: 9. CDR3 protein: CASSLLSPGQANTEAFF. CDR3 bases: TGTGCCAGCAGCTTACTTTCTCCGGGACAGGCGAACACTGAAGCTTTCTTT.

The chain's CDR3 is CAWSVLGEGRRSYNEQFF. The CDR3 DNA is TGTGCCTGGAGTGTACTGGGGGAGGGCCGAAGGTCCTACAATGAGCAGTTCTTC. This chain uses TRBV30 with TRBJ2-1, with 7 bases lining up with TRBD2. The trim removed 0 bases at V and 1 base at J, leaving 12 bases unmatched. Germline V lookup: CDR1 GTSNPN, CDR2 SVGIG (reference sequence). CDR3 size: 18 residues.